Listed below are T cell receptor beta chains from one sample, sequenced in a study of neurological immune-mediated disorders. TCRdb re-called the 5' RACE reads with MiXCR, one entry per CDR3 protein. The sample carries around 30,000 distinct CDR3 sequences, 4% recorded once. The sequenced sample was CD4+ T cells from blood. The receptors here all came from a woman aged 35 to 49 in good health. CDR3s include the opening cysteine and the closing phenylalanine or tryptophan. D genes are given only for firm matches. Clone size is given for some rows only: seen once, a few or many times, or a class if the clone is expanded.

many	-	TRBV6-2/TRBV6-3	TRBJ2-1	CASSSPPGNEQFF	TGTGCCAGCAGTTCCCCCCCGGGTAATGAGCAGTTCTTC
many	TRBD1	TRBV5-1	TRBJ2-1	CASSLGLLRGQGGNEQFF	TGCGCCAGCAGCTTGGGTCTTTTGCGGGGACAGGGTGGCAATGAGCAGTTCTTC
many	-	TRBV30	TRBJ1-6	CAWTEVENSPLHF	TGTGCCTGGACAGAGGTAGAAAATTCACCCCTCCACTTT
many	-	TRBV20-1	TRBJ2-5	CSARDGNRVQETQYF	TGCAGTGCTAGAGATGGGAACAGGGTACAAGAGACCCAGTACTTC
many	-	TRBV9	TRBJ1-1	CASSPRDRDHTEAFF	TGTGCCAGCAGCCCCCGGGACCGGGATCACACTGAAGCTTTCTTT
many	-	TRBV5-1	TRBJ2-7	CASSLSGQISYEQYF	TGCGCCAGCAGCTTAAGCGGGCAGATCTCCTACGAGCAGTACTTC
many	TRBD1	TRBV20-1	TRBJ1-2	CSAPSGRGHGYTF	TGCAGTGCTCCTTCTGGCAGGGGGCATGGCTACACCTTC
many	TRBD2	TRBV5-1	TRBJ2-2	CASSWTSGGTGELFF	TGCGCCAGCAGCTGGACTAGCGGGGGGACCGGGGAGCTGTTTTTT
many	-	TRBV20-1	TRBJ1-1	CSAPSGSSKRYTEAFF	TGCAGTGCCCCGTCAGGGAGCTCGAAACGGTACACTGAAGCTTTCTTT
many	-	TRBV6-1	TRBJ1-3	CASGTSGNTIYF	TGTGCCAGCGGCACATCTGGAAACACCATATATTTT
many	TRBD1	TRBV2	TRBJ1-1	CASSDGGTDQAFF	TGTGCCAGCAGTGATGGTGGGACAGACCAAGCTTTCTTT
many	-	TRBV20-1	TRBJ2-7	CSGGSGAREQYF	TGCAGTGGGGGATCAGGGGCGCGCGAGCAGTACTTC
many	TRBD2	TRBV7-9	TRBJ2-3	CASSSGLAGTDTQYF	TGTGCCAGCAGCTCAGGACTAGCGGGCACAGATACGCAGTATTTT
many	-	TRBV7-2	TRBJ1-3	CASSLDPTGSGNTIYF	TGTGCCAGCAGCTTAGATCCAACAGGCTCTGGAAACACCATATATTTT
many	-	TRBV5-1	TRBJ2-7	CASTEGGVSSYEQYF	TGCGCCAGCACTGAGGGGGGCGTCAGCTCCTACGAGCAGTACTTC
many	-	TRBV14	TRBJ1-6	CASSRRTGNSPLHF	TGTGCCAGCAGCCGGCGAACGGGAAATTCACCCCTCCACTTT
many	TRBD1	TRBV20-1	TRBJ1-1	CSATGQSNTEAFF	TGCAGTGCAACGGGACAGTCGAACACTGAAGCTTTCTTT
many	-	TRBV20-1	TRBJ1-6	CSARIPAGQNSPLHF	TGCAGTGCACGTATCCCTGCAGGGCAAAATTCACCCCTCCACTTT
many	TRBD1	TRBV5-1	TRBJ2-1	CASSDAGGSYNEQFF	TGCGCCAGCAGCGACGCAGGGGGCTCCTACAATGAGCAGTTCTTC
many	-	TRBV5-1	TRBJ2-5	CASSLVGANQETQYF	TGCGCCAGCAGCTTGGTGGGCGCCAACCAAGAGACCCAGTACTTC
many	-	TRBV28	TRBJ2-7	CASRSGGLEQYF	TGTGCCAGCCGTTCGGGGGGCCTCGAGCAGTACTTC
many	TRBD2	TRBV10-3	TRBJ2-2	CAIQGTSGNTGELFF	TGTGCCATCCAAGGGACTAGCGGAAACACCGGGGAGCTGTTTTTT
-	TRBD1	TRBV13	TRBJ2-3	CASSSTIGTGHLDTQYF	TGTGCCAGCAGCTCGACAATCGGGACAGGACATCTGGATACGCAGTATTTT
many	-	TRBV19	TRBJ1-2	CASSFQGERYGYTF	TGTGCCAGTAGTTTCCAGGGCGAACGATATGGCTACACCTTC
many	TRBD1	TRBV4-1	TRBJ1-2	CASSQDSLRDRDNYGYTF	TGCGCCAGCAGCCAAGATTCGTTACGGGACAGGGATAACTATGGCTACACCTTC
few	TRBD1	TRBV7-9	TRBJ1-4	CASSWTGGSNEKLFF	TGTGCCAGCAGCTGGACAGGGGGATCTAATGAAAAACTGTTTTTT
many	TRBD1	TRBV7-2	TRBJ1-4	CASSPWTGEGEKLFF	TGTGCCAGCAGCCCATGGACAGGGGAAGGTGAAAAACTGTTTTTT
many	-	TRBV28	TRBJ2-5	CASTTPGPSAETQYF	TGTGCCAGCACCACTCCGGGACCCAGCGCAGAGACCCAGTACTTC
many	-	TRBV12-3/TRBV12-4	TRBJ2-3	CASSYRRGPDTQYF	TGTGCCAGCAGTTATAGAAGAGGCCCAGATACGCAGTATTTT
many	-	TRBV2	TRBJ2-3	CASSVGSSTDTQYF	TGTGCCAGCAGTGTTGGGTCTAGCACAGATACGCAGTATTTT
-	-	TRBV9	TRBJ2-1	CASSVGANTYNEQFF	TGTGCCAGCAGCGTGGGGGCCAATACCTACAATGAGCAGTTCTTC
-	-	TRBV6-1	TRBJ1-5	CASSEWGLVLHF	TGTGCCAGCAGTGAATGGGGGTTGGTATTACATTTT
many	TRBD2	TRBV20-1	TRBJ2-2	CSARRAGRVGELFF	TGCAGTGCTAGGAGGGCAGGGAGGGTCGGGGAGCTGTTTTTT
many	TRBD2	TRBV20-1	TRBJ2-1	CSARAKRDWNEQFF	TGCAGTGCTAGAGCCAAGCGGGATTGGAATGAGCAGTTCTTC
-	-	TRBV30	TRBJ2-3	CAWSAEFTDTQYF	TGTGCCTGGAGTGCGGAGTTCACAGATACGCAGTATTTT
many	-	TRBV20-1	TRBJ2-6	CSARKTGSGANVLTF	TGCAGTGCTAGAAAGACAGGCTCTGGGGCCAACGTCCTGACTTTC
many	-	TRBV20-1	TRBJ1-1	CSAHLTGWSTEAFF	TGCAGTGCGCACCTCACGGGGTGGAGTACTGAAGCTTTCTTT
many	-	TRBV6-6	TRBJ1-5	CASASGERQPQHF	TGTGCCAGCGCGTCAGGGGAGAGGCAGCCCCAGCATTTT
many	-	TRBV10-3	TRBJ2-1	CAIREGGGYNEQFF	TGTGCCATCAGGGAGGGGGGCGGCTACAATGAGCAGTTCTTC
many	-	TRBV5-1	TRBJ1-4	CASSLAQGNHEKLFF	TGCGCCAGCAGCTTGGCACAGGGAAACCATGAAAAACTGTTTTTT
many	-	TRBV12-3/TRBV12-4	TRBJ1-5	CASSFGSNQPQHF	TGTGCCAGCAGTTTTGGTAGCAATCAGCCCCAGCATTTT
many	-	TRBV28	TRBJ1-1	CASSSWTHEAFF	TGTGCCAGCAGTTCCTGGACACATGAAGCTTTCTTT
many	TRBD1	TRBV20-1	TRBJ2-1	CSAPGQAYNEQFF	TGCAGTGCTCCGGGACAGGCCTACAATGAGCAGTTCTTC
few	-	TRBV2	TRBJ1-2	CASSSGIYGYTF	TGTGCCAGCAGTAGTGGCATTTATGGCTACACCTTC
many	TRBD1	TRBV12-3/TRBV12-4	TRBJ2-7	CASSLSPPGQGYDEQYF	TGTGCCAGCAGTTTAAGCCCGCCGGGACAGGGATACGACGAGCAGTACTTC
many	TRBD1	TRBV20-1	TRBJ2-1	CSAIQGKGEQFF	TGCAGTGCAATACAGGGGAAAGGGGAGCAGTTCTTC
many	-	TRBV3-1	TRBJ2-7	CASSHPGERTLYEQYF	TGTGCCAGCAGCCACCCGGGGGAGCGCACCCTATACGAGCAGTACTTC
many	-	TRBV5-5	TRBJ1-1	CASRASNTEAFF	TGTGCCAGCAGGGCGTCGAACACTGAAGCTTTCTTT
few	-	TRBV11-2	TRBJ2-3	CASTLVRGTDTQYF	TGTGCCAGCACCCTTGTAAGAGGCACAGATACGCAGTATTTT
many	TRBD1	TRBV5-1	TRBJ1-2	CASSPGGVYGYTF	TGCGCCAGCAGTCCAGGGGGAGTCTATGGCTACACCTTC
many	-	TRBV21-1	TRBJ1-3	CASSKEKGNSGNTIYF	TGTGCCAGCAGCAAAGAGAAAGGGAACTCTGGAAACACCATATATTTT
-	-	TRBV28	TRBJ2-4	CATATVAKNIQYF	TGTGCCACCGCGACGGTAGCCAAAAACATTCAGTACTTC
many	-	TRBV18	TRBJ2-3	CASAPPPNTDTQYF	TGTGCCAGCGCACCGCCTCCTAACACAGATACGCAGTATTTT
many	-	TRBV5-1	TRBJ1-3	CASRQGSTLGTIYF	TGCGCCAGCAGACAGGGATCTACGTTGGGCACCATATATTTT
many	-	TRBV6-2/TRBV6-3	TRBJ1-1	CASRTVNTEAFF	TGTGCCAGCAGGACAGTGAACACTGAAGCTTTCTTT
many	TRBD1	TRBV5-1	TRBJ1-1	CASSDDRDRVRGTEAFF	TGCGCCAGCAGCGACGACCGGGACAGGGTTAGAGGCACTGAAGCTTTCTTT
many	-	TRBV6-5	TRBJ1-3	CASSKNSGNTIYF	TGTGCCAGCAGCAAGAACTCTGGAAACACCATATATTTT
many	TRBD2	TRBV20-1	TRBJ2-3	CAHSGATDTQYF	TGCGCACATAGCGGGGCCACAGATACGCAGTATTTT
many	TRBD2	TRBV7-9	TRBJ2-2	CASSQRTSGGSGELFF	TGTGCCAGCAGCCAAAGGACTAGCGGGGGGAGCGGGGAGCTGTTTTTT